This entry lists 23 T cell receptor beta chains sequenced from one sample in a study of radiation and T cells in renal cell carcinoma. Time point indicated: blood 4 weeks post-SBRT, at nephrectomy. The treatment was: 15 Gy SBRT to primary tumor, nephrectomy 4 weeks later. Using immunoSEQ multiplex PCR, the repertoire was profiled, and TCRdb retains in-frame clones only, with some absent. The table has more than 60,000 clones, 75% to 90% seen once. This specimen was blood, taken from a patient whose treatment included radiotherapy and nephrectomy. These receptors were collected from a woman aged 55-75 years with renal cell carcinoma.

The CDR3 DNA sequence: TGTGCCAGCAGCTTGGGTGGGGGGCGGACTGGCTACACCTTC. Protein product: CASSLGGGRTGYTF. This chain connects TRBV5-6 to TRBJ1-2, with D maybe TRBD1 (6 bases). Germline assignment: CDR1 SGHDT and CDR2 YYEEEE. The ends were cut back, 0 bases at V and 7 bases at J, with 13 bases in the middle. The CDR3 covers 14 residues.

The chain employs TRBV19 and TRBJ1-2; TRBD1 might be the D (5 bases). Trimming took 6 bases from V and 6 from J, leaving 17 bases between them. CDR3 size: 14 residues. The germline V gene encodes CDR1 LNHDA and CDR2 SQIVND (reference sequence). The CDR3 DNA follows: TGTGCCAGTAGCCCCTTGGGGCAGGAGGATGGCTACACCTTC. Translation: CASSPLGQEDGYTF.

The chain couples TRBV11-2 to TRBJ1-1; D is unresolved. The V and J ends lost 5 bases and 1 base respectively, with 11 bases between them. Germline CDR1 SGHAT, CDR2 FQNNGV. The CDR3 is 14 residues long. Here the CDR3 reads CASSINRENTEAFF. The CDR3 region has the DNA TGTGCCAGCAGCATCAACCGGGAGAACACTGAAGCTTTCTTT.

This clone was detected only once. The chain uses TRBV6-5 and TRBJ1-1; D remains ambiguous. In germline, CDR1 is MNHEY, CDR2 SVGAGI. This CDR3 spans 13 amino acids. Trimming stripped 6 bases from V and 5 bases from J, with 13 bases between. The CDR3 is CASSFGLRTEAFF. The CDR3, as DNA: TGTGCCAGCAGCTTCGGATTAAGGACTGAAGCTTTCTTT.

The chain recombines TRBV9 with TRBJ2-3; 12 bases are shared with TRBD1. The CDR3 is 17 residues long. The germline V gene has CDR1 SGDLS and CDR2 YYNGEE. The trim removed 4 bases at V and 0 bases at J, leaving 6 bases unmatched. Here the CDR3 reads CASSRDRGRISTDTQYF. The CDR3 DNA reads TGTGCCAGCAGCCGGGACAGGGGGCGCATCAGCACAGATACGCAGTATTTT.

The V gene is TRBV6-6, the J gene TRBJ1-3; D unclear. The CDR3 covers 14 residues. Trimming took 4 bases from V and 0 from J, leaving 7 bases between them. Germline V gives CDR1 MNHNY, CDR2 SVGAGI (reference sequence). CDR3 bases: TGTGCCAGCAGTTCCGCGGGCTCTGGAAACACCATATATTTT. Encoded protein: CASSSAGSGNTIYF.

The gene calls are TRBV11-3 and TRBJ2-3; 9 nucleotides line up with TRBD1. The CDR3 totals 15 residues. Germline lookup yields CDR1 SGHNT and CDR2 YENEEA. V lost 3 bases and J lost 4; bases outside the gene matches: 5. The CDR3 region has the DNA TGTGCCAGCAGCTTCGGGACAGGGAAGTCAGATACGCAGTATTTT. It encodes CASSFGTGKSDTQYF.

This clone appeared a few times. The chain has TRBV28 and TRBJ1-1; D is undetermined. The length of the CDR3 is 14 residues. Germline CDR1 is MDHEN and CDR2 is SYDVKM. The ends were cut back, 2 bases at V and 2 bases at J, with 9 bases in the middle. The DNA for the CDR3 is TGTGCCAGCAGTTTAGGCAGACTTAACACTGAAGCTTTCTTT. It specifies CASSLGRLNTEAFF.

This sequence joins TRBV9 and TRBJ2-3, with D maybe TRBD1 (6 bases). The V end lost 0 bases, the J end lost 2 bases, and 10 bases lay between the germline ends. The germline V gene has CDR1 SGDLS and CDR2 YYNGEE. The CDR3 length is 15 residues. DNA of the CDR3: TGTGCCAGCAGCGTAGAGGGGGTTGTCACAGATACGCAGTATTTT. It codes for CASSVEGVVTDTQYF. Variable domain in full (rest from reference TRBV9 and TRBJ2-3): DSGVTQTPKHLITATGQRVTLRCSPRSGDLSVYWYQQSLDQGLQFLIQYYNGEERAKGNILERFSAQQFPDLHSELNLSSLELGDSALYFCASSVEGVVTDTQYFGPGTRLTVL.

The V gene is TRBV6-5, the J gene TRBJ1-4; D perhaps matches TRBD1 (5 bases). CDR1 and CDR2 (germline): MNHEY, SVGAGI. This CDR3 is 11 amino acids long. The V gene lost 0 bases and the J gene lost 13 bases, with 6 bases spanning the gap. The CDR3 DNA reads TGTGCCAGCAGTTACTCGAGGGGACTGTTTTTT. It translates to CASSYSRGLFF.

The rearrangement uses TRBV7-3 and TRBJ1-5; possible D gene TRBD1, 5 bases. Germline V gene data show CDR1 as SGHTA and CDR2 as FQGTGA. The germline V and J ends were trimmed by 1 base and 3 bases, with 10 bases remaining between them. This CDR3 has 15 residues. This CDR3 reads CASSLNSGNNQPQHF. The CDR3 nucleotides are TGTGCCAGCAGCTTAAATTCAGGGAACAATCAGCCCCAGCATTTT.

The chain links TRBV14 to TRBJ1-5, with D perhaps TRBD1 (6 bases). The length of the CDR3 is 15 residues. The germline V gene has CDR1 SGHDN and CDR2 FVKESK. V lost 6 bases and J 4 bases, leaving 16 bases between the germline ends. In DNA, the CDR3 is TGTGCCAGCAGTAAGGGGGGGGATTTGAATCAGCCCCAGCATTTT. Protein sequence: CASSKGGDLNQPQHF.

The chain carries TRBV18 and TRBJ1-4, with D possibly matching TRBD1 (6 bases). The germline V gene has CDR1 KGHSH and CDR2 LQKENI. Deletions cut 0 bases from V and 7 bases from J, with 15 bases between. CDR3 size: 16 residues. As DNA, the CDR3 is TGTGCCAGCTCACCACCGACCGGGGGGCCTGGTGAAAAACTGTTTTTT. Protein: CASSPPTGGPGEKLFF.

The chain uses TRBV19 and TRBJ1-1, with D tentatively TRBD1 (5 bases). CDR1 and CDR2 (germline): LNHDA, SQIVND (reference sequence). V lost 3 bases to trimming and J lost 0 bases, with 11 bases between them. This CDR3 is 15 amino acids long. CDR3 in DNA: TGTGCCAGTAGTATGAGGGGTTCCCTGAACACTGAAGCTTTCTTT. It translates to CASSMRGSLNTEAFF.

The chain uses TRBV15 and TRBJ1-5; no firm D call. Per the germline V gene, CDR1 is LNHNV and CDR2 is YYDKDF (reference sequence). The CDR3 is 14 residues long. Between the trimmed V and J ends, which lost 0 bases and 6 bases, there was a span of 9 bases. The CDR3 protein is CATSRDRTGQPQHF. In DNA, the CDR3 is TGTGCCACCAGCAGAGACCGGACCGGTCAGCCCCAGCATTTT. Using reference TRBV15 and TRBJ1-5 for the parts outside the CDR3, the full variable domain is DAMVIQNPRYQVTQFGKPVTLSCSQTLNHNVMYWYQQKSSQAPKLLFHYYDKDFNNEADTPDNFQSRRPNTSFCFLDIRSPGLGDTAMYLCATSRDRTGQPQHFGDGTRLSIL.

The chain employs TRBV10-3 and TRBJ2-1; TRBD2 agrees at 9 bases. The V gene end was trimmed by 2 bases and the J gene end by 8 bases; junction bases not matched to a gene: 7. Germline CDR1 ENHRY, CDR2 SYGVKD. The CDR3 has 15 residues. CDR3 sequence (DNA): TGTGCCATCAGTGAGACTAGCGGGTTTGAGGATGAGCAGTTCTTC. It encodes CAISETSGFEDEQFF.

This clone came up once. This rearrangement joins TRBV9 to TRBJ1-4; 8 nucleotides line up with TRBD1. The length of the CDR3 is 15 residues. CDR1 SGDLS and CDR2 YYNGEE come from the germline V gene. V was pared by 3 bases and J by 1 base, with 2 bases of the junction left unmatched. The CDR3 region is CASSAQGGTNEKLFF. Here the CDR3 DNA reads TGTGCCAGCAGCGCACAGGGGGGAACTAATGAAAAACTGTTTTTT.

This clone was detected a few times. The sample has other DNA sequences that encode this CDR3 too. The chain joins TRBV30 to TRBJ2-5, with D unclear. Per the germline V gene, CDR1 is GTSNPN and CDR2 is SVGIG (reference sequence). The CDR3 contains 12 residues. The V end was cut by 0 bases, the J end by 5 bases, with 7 bases between. CDR3 coding DNA: TGTGCCTGGAGTGTAGGTGGGGAGACCCAGTACTTC. This encodes CAWSVGGETQYF.

The chain links TRBV5-1 to TRBJ2-2, with D tentatively TRBD2 (6 bases). V was clipped by 6 bases and J by 3 bases, with 18 bases between them. Germline-derived CDR1 and CDR2 are SGHRS and YFSETQ. The CDR3 totals 16 residues. The CDR3 DNA reads TGCGCCAGCACCCCCTTCCGGGACTTCCACACCGGGGAGCTGTTTTTT. Protein product: CASTPFRDFHTGELFF.

The rearrangement uses TRBV6-5 and TRBJ1-4, with D hard to call. This CDR3 region has 13 residues. V was trimmed by 1 base and J by 8 bases, leaving 8 bases between them. The germline V gene has CDR1 MNHEY and CDR2 SVGAGI. The CDR3 bases are TGTGCCAGCAGTTACTGGCGGACGGAAAAACTGTTTTTT. This sequence encodes CASSYWRTEKLFF.

This chain links TRBV12-2 with TRBJ2-7; TRBD2 is the table's D call, not checked against the DNA. TRBV12-2 is marked as a pseudogene. The CDR3 length is 15 residues. CDR3 sequence: CASRLLGCAPYEQYF. The CDR3 DNA reads TGTGCAAGTCGCTTACTCGGGTGTGCACCCTACGAGCAGTACTTC.

This CDR3 is CASSLVDRGPEAFF. CDR3 bases: TGTGCCAGCAGCTTGGTGGACAGGGGACCTGAAGCTTTCTTT. The chain recombines TRBV5-6 with TRBJ1-1; 9 bases fit TRBD1. Germline CDR1 and CDR2: SGHDT and YYEEEE. After removal of 0 bases from V and 6 bases from J, the junction contained 3 bases not matched to a gene. CDR3 length: 14 amino acids.

This chain uses TRBV4-3 with TRBJ1-6; 8 bases match TRBD1. In germline, CDR1 is LGHNA, CDR2 YSLEER. The trim removed 0 bases at V and 8 bases at J, leaving 6 bases unmatched. The CDR3 runs to 16 residues. CDR3 in amino acids: CASSQERARGHSPLHF. DNA for the CDR3: TGCGCCAGCAGCCAAGAAAGGGCCAGGGGGCATTCACCCCTCCACTTT.